This T cell receptor beta chain was captured in a study of control samples from healthy donors and cancer patients. TCRdb's table, derived via immunoSEQ multiplex PCR, lists solely in-frame clones and lacks some. This table has over 100,000 clones, approximately 90% appearing once. Germline lookup yields CDR1 SGHRS and CDR2 YFSETQ. V trimming: 4 bases; J trimming: 4 bases; junction bases outside the gene matches: 8. The CDR3 contains 15 residues. Sample: blood. The rearrangement joins TRBV5-1 to TRBJ2-5; 9 bases align to TRBD1. This clonotype originated in a woman younger than 30 in good health. The CDR3 nucleotides read TGCGCCAGCAGCCCCACAGGGGGCGCGGGAGAGACCCAGTACTTC. Amino acids: CASSPTGGAGETQYF.